Shown below are 15 T cell receptor beta chains from a single sample sequenced in a study of Graves' ophthalmopathy and Graves' hyperthyroidism. TCR beta CDR3 amplification used RNA transcripts. HTBI primers were used in a first-round RT-PCR, which preceded a second-round multiplex PCR. TCRdb itself ran the multiplex PCR reads through MiXCR, one entry per CDR3 protein. Seen here are about 620,000 distinct CDR3 sequences, approximately 22% observed once, and the top ten hold around 7%. The specimen sequenced was peripheral blood. These receptors were collected from a young woman with stable Graves' hyperthyroidism. Some clones in this sample may be carry-over from other donors' samples.

This clonotype occurred a few times. Being one base from a much bigger clone, this may be a read error. The chain couples TRBV7-2 to TRBJ2-5; 11 bases match TRBD2. Germline loops: CDR1 SGHTA, CDR2 FQGNSA. V gave up 4 bases and J gave up 5 bases; unmatched junction bases: 9. The CDR3 loop spans 16 amino acids. In DNA form, the CDR3 reads TGTGCCAGCAGCTCCAGAGAACTAGCGGGAGTTGAGACCCAGTACTTC. Protein: CASSSRELAGVETQYF.

The CDR3 is CASSEAQGFGAKNIQYF. The CDR3 DNA reads as TGTGCCAGCAGCGAGGCCCAGGGATTCGGAGCCAAAAACATTCAGTACTTC. The rearrangement uses TRBV9 and TRBJ2-4; TRBD1 is a possible D gene (5 bases). This CDR3 region has 17 residues. V lost 3 bases, J lost 0 bases, and 16 bases lay in between. Germline CDR1 is SGDLS and CDR2 is YYNGEE.

In this sample, this clonotype turned up many times. This chain uses TRBV19 with TRBJ1-1, with D possibly being TRBD1 (6 bases). The germline CDR1 and CDR2 sequences are LNHDA and SQIVND (reference sequence). This CDR3 region has 15 residues. V was trimmed by 7 bases and J by 6 bases, leaving 21 bases between them. CDR3 amino acids: CASTPIARGSPEAFF. CDR3 bases: TGTGCCAGTACCCCTATCGCCAGGGGCTCCCCTGAAGCTTTCTTT.

This clonotype appeared many times. Germline and junction disagree at one end, which may indicate a read error. The chain links TRBV20-1 to TRBJ2-7, with D uncertain. CDR3 size: 13 residues. The V gene's germline CDR1 is DFQATT and CDR2 SNEGSKA (reference sequence). The DNA for the CDR3 is TGCAGTGCTGGAGACCCGCGAGCCGGCGAGCAGTACTTC. The encoded protein is CSAGDPRAGEQYF.

In its sample, this clonotype was seen many times. The chain couples TRBV7-9 to TRBJ2-5; D gene uncertain. The V gene's germline CDR1 is SEHNR and CDR2 FQNEAQ (reference sequence). Deletions cut 1 base from V and 2 bases from J, with 11 bases between. The CDR3 totals 15 residues. The CDR3 here is CASSLVQGYQETQYF. The CDR3 DNA sequence: TGTGCCAGCAGCTTAGTCCAAGGGTATCAAGAGACCCAGTACTTC.

This clonotype showed up many times. For the CDR3, the DNA is TGCAGTGCCATCCTCACGAGGGGGCAGTACTTC. The encoded protein is CSAILTRGQYF. The chain recombines TRBV20-1 with TRBJ2-7; D may be TRBD1 or TRBD2 (5 bases each). Per the germline V gene, CDR1 is DFQATT and CDR2 is SNEGSKA (reference sequence). V dropped 6 bases and J dropped 9 bases, with 15 bases sitting between them. There are 11 residues in the CDR3.

In its sample, this clonotype was seen many times. The chain employs TRBV13 and TRBJ2-7; 7 nucleotides line up with TRBD2. CDR1 and CDR2 from the germline V gene are PRHDT and FYEKMQ (reference sequence). With V trimmed by 4 bases and J by 2 bases, 8 bases remained unmatched. The CDR3 is made up of 15 amino acids. CDR3 nucleotide sequence: TGTGCCAGCAGCTCCGCTAGCGGCCTCACCTACGAGCAGTACTTC. This encodes CASSSASGLTYEQYF.

This clonotype was found many times. This chain connects TRBV7-8 to TRBJ2-5; 7 nucleotides align to TRBD2. CDR1 SGHVS and CDR2 FQNEAQ come from the germline V gene. The ends lost 5 bases at V and 7 bases at J; junction bases unmatched: 10. The CDR3 consists of 14 residues. The DNA of the CDR3 is TGTGCCAGCAGCCCTAGGACTAGGGGAAGGACCCAGTACTTC. Its protein product is CASSPRTRGRTQYF.

V and J are TRBV7-8 and TRBJ1-2; D might be TRBD1 (6 bases). This CDR3 comprises 15 residues. The germline V gene has CDR1 SGHVS and CDR2 FQNEAQ. V was pared by 1 base and J by 8 bases, with 17 bases between. The CDR3 is CASSLEPGDRGGYTF. In nucleotides, the CDR3 is TGTGCCAGCAGCTTAGAGCCAGGGGACCGGGGAGGCTACACCTTC.

This clonotype was seen once. The chain couples TRBV12-3 or TRBV12-4 to TRBJ2-7; TRBD1 matches 11 bases. V gave up 4 bases and J gave up 3 bases; unmatched junction bases: 5. The CDR3 extends over 15 amino acids. CDR3 residues: CASSSGQGAGYEQYF. CDR3 sequence (DNA): TGTGCCAGCAGTTCCGGACAGGGGGCAGGCTACGAGCAGTACTTC.

This clonotype ranks as medium-sized (0.01 to 0.1%). The chain carries TRBV30 and TRBJ2-7; 9 bases map to TRBD2. This CDR3 has 15 residues. Trimming cost V 0 bases and J 3 bases; bases outside gene matches: 6. Per germline, CDR1 GTSNPN and CDR2 SVGIG (reference sequence). CDR3 nucleotide sequence: TGTGCCTGGAGTGTACCTAGCGGGAATTTCTACGAGCAGTACTTC. As protein: CAWSVPSGNFYEQYF.

This clonotype was seen at least ten times. V is TRBV12-3 or TRBV12-4 and J is TRBJ2-7; 7 nucleotides align to TRBD1. V trimming: 4 bases; J trimming: 4 bases; junction bases outside the gene matches: 7. The CDR3 totals 14 residues. The CDR3 reads CASSWDRIGYEQYF. The DNA for the CDR3 is TGTGCCAGCAGTTGGGACAGAATCGGGTACGAGCAGTACTTC.

The genes are TRBV28 and TRBJ2-5, with 8 bases identical to TRBD1. With V trimmed by 6 bases and J by 0 bases, 6 bases remained unmatched. The CDR3 has 15 amino acids. CDR1 is MDHEN and CDR2 is SYDVKM in the germline V gene. The chain's CDR3 is CASSPYRGYQETQYF. In DNA, the CDR3 is TGTGCCAGCAGCCCCTACAGGGGGTACCAAGAGACCCAGTACTTC.

This chain uses TRBV4-2 with TRBJ1-2, with D hard to call. The CDR3 is 16 amino acids. From germline, CDR1 is LGHNA and CDR2 YNFKEQ. Trimming pared 4 bases from V and 3 bases from J, leaving 18 bases between. CDR3 in DNA: TGTGCCAGCAGCCCGGAGGGAAGCAGGAGACACTATGGCTACACCTTC. Amino acids: CASSPEGSRRHYGYTF.

This clonotype was recorded many times. This chain joins TRBV20-1 and TRBJ1-5; weak D call: TRBD1 (5 bases). CDR1 DFQATT and CDR2 SNEGSKA come from the germline V gene (reference sequence). The V and J ends lost 4 bases and 3 bases respectively, with 19 bases between them. This CDR3 has 16 amino acids. This chain's CDR3 is CSATPPGATANQPQHF. CDR3 DNA: TGCAGTGCTACTCCCCCCGGGGCAACAGCCAATCAGCCCCAGCATTTT.